Listed below are T cell receptor beta chains from one sample, sequenced in a study of a mutant IDH1 vaccine in newly diagnosed glioma. Clones were sequenced by immunoSEQ multiplex PCR, and TCRdb holds only the in-frame ones, with some missing. This table holds 80,000 to 100,000 clones, around 80% found once. The sequencing here drew on PBMCs, taken from a glioma patient treated with radiotherapy, temozolomide or both. The receptors stem from a man aged 40-50 years with glioma. Some clones in this sample may be carry-over from other donors' samples. Both conserved end residues are part of each CDR3. The D gene is left open where the match is weak. Size is stated for part of the rows, as once, few or many counts, or as a class when the clone is expanded.

j_call | clone_size | d_call | v_call | cdr3_nt | cdr3_aa
TRBJ2-7 | NA | NA | TRBV18 | TGTGCCAGCTCACCACCTGGGGGGACCTACGAGCAGTACTTC | CASSPPGGTYEQYF
TRBJ1-2 | NA | NA | TRBV7-8 | TGTGCCAGCAGCCAGGGATTTTATGGCTACACCTTC | CASSQGFYGYTF
TRBJ2-7 | NA | NA | TRBV7-2 | TGTGCCAGCAGCTTAGTGCCAGGGGCAGACTACGAGCAGTACTTC | CASSLVPGADYEQYF
TRBJ2-5 | NA | TRBD2 | TRBV6-5 | TGTGCCAGCAGTCCCGACGGGACTAGCTTGGACTTC | CASSPDGTSLDF
TRBJ2-7 | NA | NA | TRBV7-9 | TGTGCCAGCAGCAATTCGGGGGTGCCTGTAACCGACGAGCAGTACTTC | CASSNSGVPVTDEQYF
TRBJ1-5 | NA | TRBD1 | TRBV2 | TGTGCCAGCAGCTGGGGACAGGGTGCCAATCAGCCCCAGCATTTT | CASSWGQGANQPQHF
TRBJ1-1 | NA | TRBD1 | TRBV9 | TGTGCCAGCAGCGGAGAGGGACAGGCCAGTGAAGCTTTCTTT | CASSGEGQASEAFF
TRBJ2-7 | NA | NA | TRBV25-1 | TGTGCCAGCAGCCCGACAGGCCACGAGCAGTACTTC | CASSPTGHEQYF
TRBJ1-1 | NA | NA | TRBV4-1 | TGCGCCAGCAGCCCCGACCGGGACACTGAAGCTTTCTTT | CASSPDRDTEAFF
TRBJ2-4 | NA | NA | TRBV30 | TGTGCCTGGAGCCGGGGGCAGGGCGCTTTTAGGAACATTCAGTACTTC | CAWSRGQGAFRNIQYF
TRBJ1-1 | once | NA | TRBV6-5 | TGTGCCAGCGGAAACAGGGAGACTGAAGCTTTCTTT | CASGNRETEAFF
TRBJ2-1 | NA | TRBD2 | TRBV5-1 | TGCGCCAGCAGCCCCCTTCGGGGGGGCGACAATGAGCAGTTCTTC | CASSPLRGGDNEQFF
TRBJ1-2 | NA | NA | TRBV2 | TGTGCCAGCAGTGAAGCGCTCGGCTATGGCTACACCTTC | CASSEALGYGYTF
TRBJ1-4 | NA | TRBD1 | TRBV5-1 | TGCGCCAGCAGCCCGGGACAGCGGAAAAAACTGTTTTTT | CASSPGQRKKLFF
TRBJ1-2 | few | NA | TRBV5-1 | TGCGCCAGCAGTAGAGGAGGTAACTATGGCTACACCTTC | CASSRGGNYGYTF
TRBJ1-5 | NA | NA | TRBV6-1 | TGTGCCAGCAGGCTGTCCTGGAATCAGCCCCAGCATTTT | CASRLSWNQPQHF
TRBJ1-3 | once | TRBD1 | TRBV23-1 | TGCGCCAGCAGTCACTCCGACAGGGACTCTGGAAACACCATATATTTT | CASSHSDRDSGNTIYF
TRBJ2-5 | NA | TRBD2 | TRBV25-1 | TGTGCCAGCAGTGACCCCGGGAGGGAAGAGACCCAGTACTTC | CASSDPGREETQYF
TRBJ2-2 | NA | TRBD1 | TRBV6-5 | TGTGCCAGCAGGGACAGGGCAGAGTCGTCCGGGGAGCTGTTTTTT | CASRDRAESSGELFF
TRBJ1-1 | once | TRBD1 | TRBV5-4 | TGTGCCAGCAGCTTGGGTGGGACAGTAAACACTGAAGCTTTCTTT | CASSLGGTVNTEAFF
TRBJ2-7 | NA | TRBD1 | TRBV7-2 | TGTGCCAGCAGCTGGGGACAGGGTCCCTACGAGCAGTACTTC | CASSWGQGPYEQYF
TRBJ1-5 | once | NA | TRBV2 | TGTGCCAGCAGTCGATGGCCCCAGCATTTT | CASSRWPQHF
TRBJ2-2 | few | NA | TRBV5-7 | TGTGCCAGCAGCTTAATCGCGGGCCCCCCCGGGGAGCTGTTTTTT | CASSLIAGPPGELFF
TRBJ2-5 | once | NA | TRBV4-1 | TGCGCCAGCAGCCAATTTGAAGGGGCCTGGGAGACCCAGTACTTC | CASSQFEGAWETQYF
TRBJ1-6 | NA | TRBD1 | TRBV5-4 | TGTGCCAGCAGCTTGCTACAGGGGAATTCACCCCTCCACTTT | CASSLLQGNSPLHF
TRBJ2-7 | NA | NA | TRBV5-1 | TGCGCCAGCAGCACCCCCCCCTCCTCCGAGCAGTACTTC | CASSTPPSSEQYF
TRBJ1-2 | NA | NA | TRBV18 | TGTGCCAGCTCACCACGACCTCGGCAGTTCAAAGACGGATTTTATGGCTACACCTTC | CASSPRPRQFKDGFYGYTF
TRBJ2-1 | once | TRBD2 | TRBV30 | TGTGCCTGGAGAACTAGGACTAGCGGACGTACCTACAATGAGCAGTTCTTC | CAWRTRTSGRTYNEQFF
TRBJ1-1 | NA | NA | TRBV11-2 | TGTGCCAGCAGCTGGTCGGAGACTGAAGCTTTCTTT | CASSWSETEAFF
TRBJ1-1 | once | NA | TRBV6-6 | TGTGCCAGCAGTTACCCGGGAGAAGCTTTCTTT | CASSYPGEAFF
TRBJ1-1 | NA | NA | TRBV5-1 | TGCGCCAGCAGCGTTGACCGCAGGTCGGAGGAAGCTTTCTTT | CASSVDRRSEEAFF
TRBJ1-5 | NA | NA | TRBV30 | TGTGCCTGGAGCCCTTTGGGGAGAGATCAGCCCCAGCATTTT | CAWSPLGRDQPQHF
TRBJ2-7 | NA | NA | TRBV29-1 | TGCAGCGTCCGCGGACGGGGGACGGTTGAGCAGTACTTC | CSVRGRGTVEQYF
TRBJ2-3 | once | NA | TRBV7-9 | TGTGCCAGCAGCACAAGACGGGGGGCCACAGATACGCAGTATTTT | CASSTRRGATDTQYF
TRBJ1-1 | few | NA | TRBV7-9 | TGTGCCAGCAGGCCGAGGGACGGACAGCCGAACACTGAAGCTTTCTTT | CASRPRDGQPNTEAFF
TRBJ1-5 | NA | TRBD1 | TRBV5-6 | TGTGCCAGCAGGCGGCGCGGACAGGGAGGAGGGCCCCAGCATTTT | CASRRRGQGGGPQHF
TRBJ2-7 | once | TRBD1 | TRBV10-3 | TGTGCCGCCGCGACAGGGGCCGTCGCCTACGAGCAGTACTTC | CAAATGAVAYEQYF
TRBJ1-2 | few | NA | TRBV5-4 | TGTGCCAGCAGCTTGGACAGGAGCGGCTATGGCTACACCTTC | CASSLDRSGYGYTF
TRBJ1-2 | NA | NA | TRBV10-3 | TGTGCCATAAGTTCCAACTATGGCTACACCTTC | CAISSNYGYTF
TRBJ1-1 | NA | NA | TRBV6-6 | TGTGTCCAGAACATGAACACTGAAGCTTTCTTT | CVQNMNTEAFF
TRBJ2-2 | NA | NA | TRBV6-1 | TGTGCCAGCAGTGAAGGGGGGCTCCCCACGACCGGGGAGCTGTTTTTT | CASSEGGLPTTGELFF